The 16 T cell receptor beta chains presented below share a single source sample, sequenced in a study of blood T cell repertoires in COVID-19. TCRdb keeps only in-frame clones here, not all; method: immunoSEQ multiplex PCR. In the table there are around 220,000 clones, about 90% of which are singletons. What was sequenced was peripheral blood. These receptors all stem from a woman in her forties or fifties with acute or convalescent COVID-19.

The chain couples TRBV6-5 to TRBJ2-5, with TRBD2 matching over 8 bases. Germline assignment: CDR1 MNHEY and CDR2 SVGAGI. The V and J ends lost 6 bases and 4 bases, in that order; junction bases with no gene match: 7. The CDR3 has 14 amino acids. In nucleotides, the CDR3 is TGTGCCAGCAGCGCCCCGGGGGGGCTAGAGACCCAGTACTTC. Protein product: CASSAPGGLETQYF.

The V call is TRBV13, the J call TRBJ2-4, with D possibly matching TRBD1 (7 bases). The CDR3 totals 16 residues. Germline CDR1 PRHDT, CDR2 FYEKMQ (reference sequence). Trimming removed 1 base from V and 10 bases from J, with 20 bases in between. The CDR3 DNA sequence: TGTGCCAGCAGCTTAGATGCTGACAGGGCCGCGGGGATTCAGTACTTC. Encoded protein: CASSLDADRAAGIQYF.

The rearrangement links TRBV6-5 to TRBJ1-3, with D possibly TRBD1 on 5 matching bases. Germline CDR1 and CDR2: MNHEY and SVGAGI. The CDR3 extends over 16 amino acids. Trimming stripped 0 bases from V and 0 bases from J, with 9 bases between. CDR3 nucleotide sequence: TGTGCCAGCAGTTACTCGGCAGGGCACTCTGGAAACACCATATATTTT. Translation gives CASSYSAGHSGNTIYF.

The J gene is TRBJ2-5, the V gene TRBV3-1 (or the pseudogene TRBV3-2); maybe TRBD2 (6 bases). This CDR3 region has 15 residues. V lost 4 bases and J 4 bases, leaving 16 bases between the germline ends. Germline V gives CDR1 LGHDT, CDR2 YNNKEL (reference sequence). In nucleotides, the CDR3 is TGTGCCAGCAGCCGATGGGGTCTTAGCGGAGAGACCCAGTACTTC. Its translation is CASSRWGLSGETQYF.

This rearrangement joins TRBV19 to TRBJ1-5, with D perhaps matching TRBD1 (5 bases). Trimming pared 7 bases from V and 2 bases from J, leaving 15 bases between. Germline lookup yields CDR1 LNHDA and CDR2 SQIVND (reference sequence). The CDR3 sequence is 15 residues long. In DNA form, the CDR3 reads TGTGCCAGTAAATACCAGGGTGGGGGCAATCAGCCCCAGCATTTT. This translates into CASKYQGGGNQPQHF. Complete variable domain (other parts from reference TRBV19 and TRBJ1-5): DGGITQSPKYLFRKEGQNVTLSCEQNLNHDAMYWYRQDPGQGLRLIYYSQIVNDFQKGDIAEGYSVSREKKESFPLTVTSAQKNPTAFYLCASKYQGGGNQPQHFGDGTRLSIL.

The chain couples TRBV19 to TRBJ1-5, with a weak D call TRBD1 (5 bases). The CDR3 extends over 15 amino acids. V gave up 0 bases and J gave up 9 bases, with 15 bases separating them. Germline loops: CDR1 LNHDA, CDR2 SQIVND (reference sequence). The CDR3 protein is CASSIDVQGHAPQHF. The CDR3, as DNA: TGTGCCAGTAGTATAGATGTTCAGGGCCATGCGCCCCAGCATTTT.

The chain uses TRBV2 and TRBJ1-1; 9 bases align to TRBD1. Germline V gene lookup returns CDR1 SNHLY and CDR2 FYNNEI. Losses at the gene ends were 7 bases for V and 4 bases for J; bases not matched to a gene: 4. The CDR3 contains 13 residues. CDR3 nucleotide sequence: TGTGCCAGCATGGTGGGACAGGGCACTGAAGCTTTCTTT. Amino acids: CASMVGQGTEAFF.

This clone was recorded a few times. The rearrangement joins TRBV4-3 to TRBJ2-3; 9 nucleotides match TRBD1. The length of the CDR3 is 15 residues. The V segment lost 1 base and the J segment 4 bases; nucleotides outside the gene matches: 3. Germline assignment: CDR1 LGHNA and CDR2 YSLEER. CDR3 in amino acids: CASSQGRQGADTQYF. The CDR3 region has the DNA TGCGCCAGCAGCCAAGGGCGACAGGGGGCAGATACGCAGTATTTT.

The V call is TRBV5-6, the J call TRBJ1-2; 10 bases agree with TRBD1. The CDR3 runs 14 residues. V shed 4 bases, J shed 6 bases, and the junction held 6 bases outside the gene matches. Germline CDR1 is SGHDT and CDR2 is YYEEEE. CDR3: CASSRGQGTDGYTF. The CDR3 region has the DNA TGTGCCAGCAGCAGGGGACAGGGGACCGATGGCTACACCTTC.

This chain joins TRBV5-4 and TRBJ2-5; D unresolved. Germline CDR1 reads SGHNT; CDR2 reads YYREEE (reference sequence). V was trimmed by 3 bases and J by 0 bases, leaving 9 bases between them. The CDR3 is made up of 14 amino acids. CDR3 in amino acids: CASSSSRYQETQYF. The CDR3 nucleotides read TGTGCCAGCAGCTCAAGTCGGTACCAAGAGACCCAGTACTTC.

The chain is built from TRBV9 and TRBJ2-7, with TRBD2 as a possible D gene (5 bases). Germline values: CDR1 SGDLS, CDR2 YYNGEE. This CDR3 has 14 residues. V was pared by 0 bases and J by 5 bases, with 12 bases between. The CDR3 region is CASSVGGEENEQYF. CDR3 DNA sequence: TGTGCCAGCAGCGTAGGGGGAGAGGAGAACGAGCAGTACTTC.

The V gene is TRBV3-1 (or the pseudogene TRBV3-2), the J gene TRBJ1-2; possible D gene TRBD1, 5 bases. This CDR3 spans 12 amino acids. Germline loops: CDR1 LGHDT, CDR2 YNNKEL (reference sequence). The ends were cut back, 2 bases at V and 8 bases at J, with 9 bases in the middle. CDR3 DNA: TGTGCCAGCAGCCAACACAGGACCGGCTACACCTTC. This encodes CASSQHRTGYTF.

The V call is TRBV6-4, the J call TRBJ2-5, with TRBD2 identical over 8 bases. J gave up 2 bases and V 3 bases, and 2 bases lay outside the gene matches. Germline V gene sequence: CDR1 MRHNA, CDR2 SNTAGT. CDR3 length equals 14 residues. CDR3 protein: CASSETGGQETQYF. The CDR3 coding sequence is TGTGCCAGCAGTGAGACGGGGGGGCAAGAGACCCAGTACTTC.

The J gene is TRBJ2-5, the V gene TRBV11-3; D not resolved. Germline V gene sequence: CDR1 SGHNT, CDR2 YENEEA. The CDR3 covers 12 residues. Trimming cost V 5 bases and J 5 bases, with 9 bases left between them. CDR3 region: CASSPPGETQYF. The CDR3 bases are TGTGCCAGCAGCCCCCCCGGGGAGACCCAGTACTTC. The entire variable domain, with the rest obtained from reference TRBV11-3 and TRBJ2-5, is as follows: EAGVVQSPRYKIIEKKQPVAFWCNPISGHNTLYWYLQNLGQGPELLIRYENEEAVDDSQLPKDRFSAERLKGVDSTLKIQPAELGDSAVYLCASSPPGETQYFGPGTRLLVL.

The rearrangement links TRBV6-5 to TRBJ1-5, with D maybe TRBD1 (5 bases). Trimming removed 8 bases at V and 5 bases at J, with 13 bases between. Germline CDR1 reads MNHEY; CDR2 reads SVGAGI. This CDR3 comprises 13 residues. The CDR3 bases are TGTGCCAGCCGACCCGGGGGACATCAGCCCCAGCATTTT. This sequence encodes CASRPGGHQPQHF.

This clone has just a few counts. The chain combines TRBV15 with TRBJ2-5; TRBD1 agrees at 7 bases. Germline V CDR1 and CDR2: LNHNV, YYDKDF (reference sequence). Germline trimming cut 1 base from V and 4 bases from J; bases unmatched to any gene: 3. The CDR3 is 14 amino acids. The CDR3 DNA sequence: TGTGCCACCAGCAGAGCAGGGGGTCGAGAGACCCAGTACTTC. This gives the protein CATSRAGGRETQYF.